This TCR beta chain was sequenced for a study of cytomegalovirus exposure and HLA in healthy donors. Turning to this clone: Its matching antigen is unknown.

Sequenced by immunoSEQ multiplex PCR; TCRdb stores in-frame clones only, minus some. This sample has roughly 70,000 clones; 95% to 98% occur once, and the top ten carry roughly 1.6%. CDR1 and CDR2 from the germline V gene are SGHNT and YENEEA. The CDR3 is made up of 16 amino acids. V lost 2 bases, J lost 4 bases, and 14 bases lay in between. Study observations and caveats: The authors listed some 160 TCR beta chains as cytomegalovirus-associated. In vitro checks showed that a few CMV-associated chains really do target CMV antigens.

This sequence was found in a woman between 18 and 29 years old in good health and CMV-seropositive. The sequencing input was PBMCs. The chain carries TRBV11-3 and TRBJ2-2; D possibly corresponds to TRBD1 (6 bases). CDR3 loop: CASSLFPQGRTGELFF. CDR3 DNA: TGTGCCAGCAGCTTATTCCCGCAGGGGCGCACCGGGGAGCTGTTTTTT.